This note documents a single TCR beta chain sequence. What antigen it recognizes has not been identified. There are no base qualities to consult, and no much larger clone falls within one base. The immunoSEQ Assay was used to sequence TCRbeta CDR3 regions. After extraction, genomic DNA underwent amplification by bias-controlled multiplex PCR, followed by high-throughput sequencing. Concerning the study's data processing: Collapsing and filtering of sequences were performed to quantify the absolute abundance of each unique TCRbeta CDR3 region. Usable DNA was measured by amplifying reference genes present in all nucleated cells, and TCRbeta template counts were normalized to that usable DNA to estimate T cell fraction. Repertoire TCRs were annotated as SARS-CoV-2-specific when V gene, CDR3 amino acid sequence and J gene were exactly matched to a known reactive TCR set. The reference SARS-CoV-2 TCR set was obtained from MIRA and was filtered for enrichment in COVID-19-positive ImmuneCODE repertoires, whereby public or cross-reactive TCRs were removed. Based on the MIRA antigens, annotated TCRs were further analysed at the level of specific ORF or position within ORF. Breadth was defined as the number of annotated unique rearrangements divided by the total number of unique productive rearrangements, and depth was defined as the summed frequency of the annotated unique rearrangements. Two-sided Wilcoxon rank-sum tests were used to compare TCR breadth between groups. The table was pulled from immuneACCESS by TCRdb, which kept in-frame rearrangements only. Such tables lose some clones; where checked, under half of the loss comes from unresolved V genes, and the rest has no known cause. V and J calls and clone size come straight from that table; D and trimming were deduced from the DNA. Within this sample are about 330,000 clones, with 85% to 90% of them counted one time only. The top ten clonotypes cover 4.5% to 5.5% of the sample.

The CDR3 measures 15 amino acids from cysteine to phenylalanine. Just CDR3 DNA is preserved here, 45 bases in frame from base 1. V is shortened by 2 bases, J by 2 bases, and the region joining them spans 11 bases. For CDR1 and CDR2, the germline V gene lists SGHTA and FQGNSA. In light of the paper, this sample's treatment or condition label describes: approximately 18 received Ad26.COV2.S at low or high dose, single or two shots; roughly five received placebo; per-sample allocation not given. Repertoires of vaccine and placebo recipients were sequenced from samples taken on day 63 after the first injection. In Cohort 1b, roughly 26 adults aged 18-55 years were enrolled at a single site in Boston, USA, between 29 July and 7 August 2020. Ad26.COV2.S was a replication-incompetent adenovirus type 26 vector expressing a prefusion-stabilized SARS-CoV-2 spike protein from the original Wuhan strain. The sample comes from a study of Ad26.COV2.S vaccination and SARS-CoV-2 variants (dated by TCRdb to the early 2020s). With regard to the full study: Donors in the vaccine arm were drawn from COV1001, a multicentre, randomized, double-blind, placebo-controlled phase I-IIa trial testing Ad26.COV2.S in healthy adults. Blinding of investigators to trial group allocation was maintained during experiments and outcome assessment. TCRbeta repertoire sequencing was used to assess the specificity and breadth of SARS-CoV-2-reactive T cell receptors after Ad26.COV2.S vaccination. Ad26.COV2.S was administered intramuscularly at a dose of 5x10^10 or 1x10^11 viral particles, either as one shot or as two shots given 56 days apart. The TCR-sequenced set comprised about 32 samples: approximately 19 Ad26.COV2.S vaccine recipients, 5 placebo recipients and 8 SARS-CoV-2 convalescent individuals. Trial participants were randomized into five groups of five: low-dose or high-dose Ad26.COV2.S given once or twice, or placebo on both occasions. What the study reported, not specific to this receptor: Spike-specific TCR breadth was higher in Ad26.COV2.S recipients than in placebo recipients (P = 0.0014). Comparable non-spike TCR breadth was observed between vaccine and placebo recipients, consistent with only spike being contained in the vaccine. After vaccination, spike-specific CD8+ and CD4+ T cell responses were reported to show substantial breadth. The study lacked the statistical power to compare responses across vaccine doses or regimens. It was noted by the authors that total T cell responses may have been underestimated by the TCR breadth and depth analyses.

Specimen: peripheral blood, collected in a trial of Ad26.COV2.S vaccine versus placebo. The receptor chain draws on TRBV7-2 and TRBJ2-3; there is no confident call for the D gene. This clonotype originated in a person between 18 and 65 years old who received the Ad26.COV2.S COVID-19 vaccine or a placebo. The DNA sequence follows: TGTGCCAGCAGCTTACATCGACTTGCCACAGATACGCAGTATTTT. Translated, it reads CASSLHRLATDTQYF.